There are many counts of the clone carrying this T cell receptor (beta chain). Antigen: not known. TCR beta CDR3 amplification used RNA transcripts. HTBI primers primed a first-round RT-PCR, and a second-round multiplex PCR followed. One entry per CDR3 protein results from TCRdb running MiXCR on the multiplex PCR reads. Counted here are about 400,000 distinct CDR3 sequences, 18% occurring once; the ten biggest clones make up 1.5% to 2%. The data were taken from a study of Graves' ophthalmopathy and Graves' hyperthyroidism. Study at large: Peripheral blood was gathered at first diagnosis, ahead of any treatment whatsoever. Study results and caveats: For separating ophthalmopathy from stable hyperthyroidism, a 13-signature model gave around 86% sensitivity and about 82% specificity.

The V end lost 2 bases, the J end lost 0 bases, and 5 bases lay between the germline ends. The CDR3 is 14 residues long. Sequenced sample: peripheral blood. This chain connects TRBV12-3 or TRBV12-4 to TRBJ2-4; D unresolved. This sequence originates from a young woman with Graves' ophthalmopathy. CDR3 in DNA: TGTGCCAGCAGTTTATCCGAAGCCAAAAACATTCAGTACTTC. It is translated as CASSLSEAKNIQYF.